These 14 T cell receptor beta chains came from one sample sequenced in a study of blood T cell repertoires in COVID-19. Using immunoSEQ multiplex PCR, the repertoire was profiled, and TCRdb retains in-frame clones only, with some absent. In the table there are 500,000 to 600,000 clones, around nine tenths of which are singletons. The sequencing sample was made of peripheral blood. These receptor sequences come from a woman in her fifties or sixties with COVID-19, enrolled during active disease.

The rearrangement joins TRBV3-1 (or the pseudogene TRBV3-2) to TRBJ1-5, with D possibly being TRBD1 (5 bases). The ends were cut back, 1 base at V and 11 bases at J, with 12 bases in the middle. The CDR3 runs to 13 residues. Germline-derived CDR1 and CDR2 are LGHDT and YNNKEL (reference sequence). The CDR3: CASSQGITGAQHF. The DNA for the CDR3 is TGTGCCAGCAGCCAAGGTATCACAGGCGCCCAGCATTTT.

This chain links TRBV11-2 with TRBJ2-1; the D is unclear. V gave up 0 bases and J gave up 5 bases, with 8 bases separating them. Per the germline V gene, CDR1 is SGHAT and CDR2 is FQNNGV. This CDR3 is built from 14 residues. The CDR3 spells CASSLEPLNNEQFF. For the CDR3, the DNA is TGTGCCAGCAGCTTAGAACCCCTAAACAATGAGCAGTTCTTC.

The chain links TRBV7-9 to TRBJ1-2; 9 positions match TRBD1. After removal of 1 base from V and 7 bases from J, the junction contained 4 bases not matched to a gene. The germline V gene encodes CDR1 SEHNR and CDR2 FQNEAQ (reference sequence). This CDR3 is built from 14 residues. The chain's CDR3 is CASSLVQGAGGYTF. CDR3 nucleotide sequence: TGTGCCAGCAGCTTAGTACAGGGGGCTGGTGGCTACACCTTC.

This clone was counted once. The chain has TRBV10-3 and TRBJ1-2; TRBD1 is a possible D gene (6 bases). Deletions cut 4 bases from V and 7 bases from J, with 22 bases between. The CDR3 has 16 amino acids. Germline V gene sequence: CDR1 ENHRY, CDR2 SYGVKD. CDR3 DNA sequence: TGTGCCATCAGTGGGTACCAACAGGGAGACGGTCGTGGCTACACCTTC. Translation: CAISGYQQGDGRGYTF.

The V and J genes are TRBV9 and TRBJ1-2; D uncertain. Trimming took 4 bases from V and 8 from J, leaving 21 bases between them. The CDR3 totals 15 residues. Germline CDR1 and CDR2: SGDLS and YYNGEE. The CDR3 sequence: CASSNREGRTLGYTF. The CDR3 DNA follows: TGTGCCAGCAGCAACCGGGAAGGCAGAACATTGGGCTACACCTTC.

The V gene is TRBV18, the J gene TRBJ2-3; TRBD1 matches 8 bases. Germline V gene sequence: CDR1 KGHSH, CDR2 LQKENI. The V segment lost 6 bases and the J segment 1 base; nucleotides outside the gene matches: 0. This CDR3 contains 13 residues. The CDR3 reads CASSDRGTDTQYF. DNA for the CDR3: TGTGCCAGCTCGGACAGGGGCACAGATACGCAGTATTTT.

The J gene is TRBJ2-1, the V gene TRBV11-3, with D perhaps matching TRBD1 (6 bases). The V gene's germline CDR1 is SGHNT and CDR2 YENEEA. Trimming stripped 4 bases from V and 4 bases from J, with 8 bases between. There are 13 residues in the CDR3. The CDR3 nucleotides are TGTGCCAGCAGCTCAGGACAGTACAATGAGCAGTTCTTC. It codes for CASSSGQYNEQFF. Variable domain in full (rest from reference TRBV11-3 and TRBJ2-1): EAGVVQSPRYKIIEKKQPVAFWCNPISGHNTLYWYLQNLGQGPELLIRYENEEAVDDSQLPKDRFSAERLKGVDSTLKIQPAELGDSAVYLCASSSGQYNEQFFGPGTRLTVL.

V gene TRBV11-2 combines with J gene TRBJ2-1; 7 nucleotides agree with TRBD2. The V gene's germline CDR1 is SGHAT and CDR2 FQNNGV. The CDR3 is 16 amino acids. The V segment lost 0 bases and the J segment 7 bases; nucleotides outside the gene matches: 9. CDR3 region: CASSLDLGGGRNEQFF. In DNA form, the CDR3 reads TGTGCCAGCAGCTTAGATCTGGGGGGGGGAAGAAATGAGCAGTTCTTC. Full variable domain (missing parts from reference TRBV11-2 and TRBJ2-1): EAGVAQSPRYKIIEKRQSVAFWCNPISGHATLYWYQQILGQGPKLLIQFQNNGVVDDSQLPKDRFSAERLKGVDSTLKIQPAKLEDSAVYLCASSLDLGGGRNEQFFGPGTRLTVL.

The CDR3 DNA is TGCGCCAGCAGCTTATACGGGGAACATCTCGAGCAGTACTTC. Its protein product is CASSLYGEHLEQYF. The J gene is TRBJ2-7, the V gene TRBV5-1; tentatively, D is TRBD2 (5 bases). CDR3 length: 14 residues. CDR1 and CDR2 from the germline V gene are SGHRS and YFSETQ. V shed 2 bases and J shed 6 bases, with 15 bases lying between them.

The chain combines TRBV28 with TRBJ1-1, with D perhaps matching TRBD1 (6 bases). Trimming took off 11 bases at V and 4 bases at J, with 14 bases between the two ends. The CDR3 is made up of 12 amino acids. Germline V CDR1 and CDR2: MDHEN, SYDVKM. The CDR3 bases are TGTGCCCATCACAGGGATGCCACTGAAGCTTTCTTT. It codes for CAHHRDATEAFF.

A single count supports this clone. This chain uses TRBV5-5 with TRBJ1-2, with D maybe TRBD1 (6 bases). Germline CDR1 is SGHKS and CDR2 is YYEKEE (reference sequence). This CDR3 region has 20 residues. Trimming took 5 bases from V and 4 from J, leaving 33 bases between them. The CDR3 nucleotides read TGTGCCAGCAGGTTGAGGATGTGGATACAGGGCCCCAACGGCACCTATGGCTACACCTTC. Translation gives CASRLRMWIQGPNGTYGYTF.

The V and J genes are TRBV29-1 and TRBJ2-1; D is perhaps TRBD1 (6 bases). The CDR3 has 11 amino acids. Per the germline V gene, CDR1 is SQVTM and CDR2 is ANQGSEA. Trimming removed 7 bases from V and 8 bases from J, with 12 bases in between. CDR3: CSAHRADEQFF. CDR3 in DNA: TGCAGCGCCCACAGGGCTGATGAGCAGTTCTTC.

The V and J genes are TRBV6-6 and TRBJ1-2; possible D gene TRBD1, 5 bases. Germline V gene data show CDR1 as MNHNY and CDR2 as SVGAGI (reference sequence). The V end lost 6 bases, the J end lost 1 base, and 9 bases lay between the germline ends. CDR3 length: 13 amino acids. CDR3 in amino acids: CASSRGDNYGYTF. As DNA, the CDR3 is TGTGCCAGCAGCCGGGGGGATAACTATGGCTACACCTTC.

V and J are TRBV30 and TRBJ2-1; 7 nucleotides align to TRBD2. Looked up from germline, CDR1 is GTSNPN and CDR2 is SVGIG (reference sequence). V lost 5 bases to trimming and J lost 6 bases; unmatched junction nucleotides: 16. The CDR3 runs to 16 residues. The CDR3 DNA follows: TGTGCCTGGGTGGTCGGCGAGCGGGGAGGTGCCAATGAGCAGTTCTTC. Translated: CAWVVGERGGANEQFF.